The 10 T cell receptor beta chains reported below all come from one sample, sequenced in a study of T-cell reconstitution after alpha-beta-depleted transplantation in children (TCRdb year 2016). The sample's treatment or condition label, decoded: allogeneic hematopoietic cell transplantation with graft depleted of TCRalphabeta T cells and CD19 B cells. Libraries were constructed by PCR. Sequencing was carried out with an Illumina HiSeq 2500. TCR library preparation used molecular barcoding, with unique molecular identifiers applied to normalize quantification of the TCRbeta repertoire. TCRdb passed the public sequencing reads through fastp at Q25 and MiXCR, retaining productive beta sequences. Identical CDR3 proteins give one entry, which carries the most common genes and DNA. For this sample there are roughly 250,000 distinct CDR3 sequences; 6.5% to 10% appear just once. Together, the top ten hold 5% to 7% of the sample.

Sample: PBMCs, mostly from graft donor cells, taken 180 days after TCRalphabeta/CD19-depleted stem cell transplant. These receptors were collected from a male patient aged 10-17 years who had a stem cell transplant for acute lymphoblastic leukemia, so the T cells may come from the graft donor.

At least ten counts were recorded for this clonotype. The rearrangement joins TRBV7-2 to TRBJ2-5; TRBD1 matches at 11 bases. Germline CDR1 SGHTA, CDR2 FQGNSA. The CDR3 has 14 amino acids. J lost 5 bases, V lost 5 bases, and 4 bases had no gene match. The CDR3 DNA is TGTGCCAGCAGCCGGGACAGGGGGTGGGAGACCCAGTACTTC. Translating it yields CASSRDRGWETQYF.

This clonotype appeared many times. CDR3 coding DNA: TGTGCCAGCAGCCCGCAGGGGAAATCCTACGAGCAGTACTTC. Translating it yields CASSPQGKSYEQYF. The chain couples TRBV7-2 to TRBJ2-7, with D perhaps TRBD1 (6 bases). The CDR3 is 14 amino acids. V lost 5 bases, J lost 1 base, and 12 bases lay in between. Germline assignment: CDR1 SGHTA and CDR2 FQGNSA.

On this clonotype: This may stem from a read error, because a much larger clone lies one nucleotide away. CDR3 sequence: CAISGEFTDTQYF. The CDR3 DNA is TGTGCCATCAGTGGGGAATTCACAGATACGCAGTATTTT. The V and J genes are TRBV10-3 and TRBJ2-3; D is uncertain. The germline CDR1 and CDR2 sequences are ENHRY and SYGVKD. The CDR3 is 13 residues long. Trimming cost V 4 bases and J 2 bases, with 7 bases left between them.

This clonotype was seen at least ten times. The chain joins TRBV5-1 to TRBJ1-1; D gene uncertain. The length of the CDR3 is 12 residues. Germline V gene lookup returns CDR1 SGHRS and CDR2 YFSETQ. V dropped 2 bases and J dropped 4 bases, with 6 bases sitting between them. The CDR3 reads CASSFPGTEAFF. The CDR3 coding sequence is TGCGCCAGCAGCTTTCCAGGCACTGAAGCTTTCTTT. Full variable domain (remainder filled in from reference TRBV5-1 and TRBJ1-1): KAGVTQTPRYLIKTRGQQVTLSCSPISGHRSVSWYQQTPGQGLQFLFEYFSETQRNKGNFPGRFSGRQFSNSRSEMNVSTLELGDSALYLCASSFPGTEAFFGQGTRLTVV.

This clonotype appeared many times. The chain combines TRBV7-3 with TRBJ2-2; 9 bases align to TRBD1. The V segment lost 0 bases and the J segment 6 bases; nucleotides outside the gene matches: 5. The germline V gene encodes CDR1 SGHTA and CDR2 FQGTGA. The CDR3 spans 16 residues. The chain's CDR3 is CASSLTGTGMSGELFF. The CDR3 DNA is TGTGCCAGCAGCTTAACCGGGACAGGGATGTCCGGGGAGCTGTTTTTT.

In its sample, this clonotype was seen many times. The CDR3 spells CASSSTDGQGGYTF. In nucleotides, the CDR3 is TGTGCCAGCAGCTCAACCGACGGGCAGGGCGGCTACACCTTC. V usage is TRBV7-9 and J usage is TRBJ1-2; D is possibly TRBD1 (5 bases). The germline gives CDR1 SEHNR, CDR2 FQNEAQ (reference sequence). V was cut by 4 bases and J by 8 bases, with 17 bases left in between. The CDR3 is 14 residues long.

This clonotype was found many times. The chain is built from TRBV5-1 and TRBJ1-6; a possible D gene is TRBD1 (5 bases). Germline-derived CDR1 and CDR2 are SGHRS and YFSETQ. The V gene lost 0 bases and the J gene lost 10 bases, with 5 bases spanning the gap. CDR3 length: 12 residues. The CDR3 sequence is CASSLGGSPLHF. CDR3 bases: TGCGCCAGCAGCTTGGGGGGGTCACCCCTCCACTTT.

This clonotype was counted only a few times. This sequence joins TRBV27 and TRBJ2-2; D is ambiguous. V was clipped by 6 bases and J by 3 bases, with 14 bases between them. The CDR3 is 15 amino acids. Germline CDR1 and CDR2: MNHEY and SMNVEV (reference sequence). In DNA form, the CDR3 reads TGTGCCAGCAGGAGCCTACTTAAATACACCGGGGAGCTGTTTTTT. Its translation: CASRSLLKYTGELFF.

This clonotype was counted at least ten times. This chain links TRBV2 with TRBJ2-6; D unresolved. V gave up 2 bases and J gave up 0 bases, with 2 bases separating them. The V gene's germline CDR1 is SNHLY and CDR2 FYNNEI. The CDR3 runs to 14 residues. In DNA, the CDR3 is TGTGCCAGCAGTGAATTCTCTGGGGCCAACGTCCTGACTTTC. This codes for CASSEFSGANVLTF.

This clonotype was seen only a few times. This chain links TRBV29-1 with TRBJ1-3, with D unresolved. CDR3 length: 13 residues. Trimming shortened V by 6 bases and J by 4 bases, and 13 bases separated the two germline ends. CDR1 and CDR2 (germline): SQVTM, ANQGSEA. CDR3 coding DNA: TGCAGCGTCGGCAAGGACTTGGGAAACACCATATATTTT. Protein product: CSVGKDLGNTIYF.